The rows below give T cell receptor beta chains drawn from one sample of a study of blood T cell repertoires in COVID-19. The table came from immunoSEQ multiplex PCR; TCRdb's copy has only in-frame clones and leaves some out. This table has fewer than 250,000 clones, around 80% appearing once. Sequencing used peripheral blood. Receptor source: a woman aged 45 to 65 with acute or convalescent COVID-19. Each CDR3 is given with its conserved first and last residue. D genes are given only for firm matches. Clone size is given for some rows only: seen once, a few or many times, or a class if the clone is expanded.

J gene	V gene	clone size	D gene	CDR3 protein	CDR3 DNA
TRBJ1-4	TRBV5-5	.	.	CASSLAEEAKLFF	TGTGCCAGCAGCTTGGCCGAGGAAGCAAAACTGTTTTTT
TRBJ2-1	TRBV27	.	.	CASTFTGYNEQFF	TGTGCCAGCACCTTTACAGGTTACAATGAGCAGTTCTTC
TRBJ1-1	TRBV19	few	TRBD1	CASSIGGQADTEAFF	TGTGCCAGTAGTATAGGCGGACAGGCAGACACTGAAGCTTTCTTT
TRBJ1-1	TRBV9	.	.	CASSVVRGSMNTEAFF	TGTGCCAGCAGCGTAGTCAGGGGAAGCATGAACACTGAAGCTTTCTTT
TRBJ1-5	TRBV19	.	.	CASSIGDIDQPQHF	TGTGCCAGTAGTATTGGGGACATAGATCAGCCCCAGCATTTT
TRBJ1-5	TRBV6-6	.	TRBD1	CASDRGANQPQHF	TGTGCCAGCGACAGGGGCGCCAATCAGCCCCAGCATTTT
TRBJ2-2	TRBV5-1	.	.	CASKDSGNTGELFF	TGCGCCAGCAAAGACAGTGGGAACACCGGGGAGCTGTTTTTT
TRBJ2-7	TRBV28	once	TRBD2	CASSFPGTRHPGQYF	TGTGCCAGCAGTTTCCCCGGGACTAGGCATCCTGGGCAGTACTTC
TRBJ1-3	TRBV7-2	.	.	CASSLGWSSGNTIYF	TGTGCCAGCAGCTTAGGATGGAGCTCTGGAAACACCATATATTTT
TRBJ1-2	TRBV24-1	.	.	CATSDRSPLHGYTF	TGTGCCACCAGTGATCGAAGCCCCCTTCATGGCTACACCTTC
TRBJ2-1	TRBV5-1	.	.	CASSTAGTEQFF	TGCGCCAGCAGCACAGCCGGGACAGAGCAGTTCTTC
TRBJ1-2	TRBV18	.	.	CASSPRKFRQANYGYTF	TGTGCCAGCTCACCACGTAAGTTTAGACAGGCTAACTATGGCTACACCTTC
TRBJ2-2	TRBV28	.	.	CASSAALELFF	TGTGCCAGCAGCGCGGCCTTGGAGCTGTTTTTT
TRBJ2-7	TRBV11-2	few	TRBD2	CASSLAGLAGDEQYF	TGTGCCAGCAGCTTAGCCGGCCTAGCGGGAGACGAGCAGTACTTC
TRBJ2-5	TRBV4-1	once	TRBD2	CASSPGGSGETQYF	TGCGCCAGCAGCCCGGGCGGGAGTGGGGAGACCCAGTACTTC
TRBJ2-1	TRBV6-5	.	TRBD2	CASSYVVRGLAFEQFF	TGTGCCAGCAGTTATGTTGTTAGAGGACTAGCATTTGAGCAGTTCTTC
TRBJ2-1	TRBV28	many	TRBD2	CASSLMTSGRVYEQFF	TGTGCCAGCAGTTTAATGACTAGCGGGAGGGTATATGAGCAGTTCTTC
TRBJ1-3	TRBV12-3/TRBV12-4	once	.	CASGQSSGNTIYF	TGTGCTAGCGGGCAGAGCTCTGGAAACACCATATATTTT
TRBJ1-4	TRBV11-2	few	.	CASSLVRGWSEKLFF	TGTGCCAGCAGCTTAGTACGGGGTTGGAGTGAAAAACTGTTTTTT
TRBJ1-4	TRBV15	.	.	CATSRGDSTNEKLFF	TGTGCCACCAGCAGAGGGGACTCAACTAATGAAAAACTGTTTTTT
TRBJ2-7	TRBV7-2	.	.	CASSQVAGQNYEQYF	TGTGCCAGCAGCCAGGTAGCAGGACAGAACTACGAGCAGTACTTC
TRBJ2-3	TRBV19	few	TRBD1	CASRDRDRAYPTDTQYF	TGTGCCAGTAGGGACCGGGACAGGGCTTACCCCACAGATACGCAGTATTTT
TRBJ1-6	TRBV3-1/TRBV3-2	few	.	CASSQAPAGDIHF	TGTGCCAGCAGCCAAGCCCCGGCGGGCGACATCCACTTT
TRBJ2-1	TRBV3-1/TRBV3-2	.	.	CASSQVPLATIEQFF	TGTGCCAGCAGCCAAGTACCCCTCGCCACAATTGAGCAGTTCTTC
TRBJ2-1	TRBV18	few	TRBD2	CASSPRASGGHKYNEQFF	TGTGCCAGCTCCCCGAGGGCTAGCGGGGGCCACAAATACAATGAGCAGTTCTTC
TRBJ2-1	TRBV5-1	.	TRBD2	CASSHGTSGRALYNEQFF	TGCGCCAGCAGCCACGGGACTAGCGGGAGGGCGCTGTACAATGAGCAGTTCTTC
TRBJ1-1	TRBV7-9	.	.	CASSGSYMNTEAFF	TGTGCCAGCAGCGGGAGTTACATGAACACTGAAGCTTTCTTT
TRBJ2-1	TRBV9	.	TRBD2	CASSTRTSGRGNEQFF	TGTGCCAGCAGCACTCGGACTAGCGGGAGGGGCAATGAGCAGTTCTTC
TRBJ2-7	TRBV23-1	.	TRBD1	CASRDRVSGEQYF	TGCGCCAGCAGGGACAGGGTCTCGGGCGAGCAGTACTTC
TRBJ1-2	TRBV2	.	.	CASRAGLPTYGYTF	TGTGCCAGCAGAGCAGGCTTACCAACCTATGGCTACACCTTC
TRBJ1-5	TRBV9	.	.	CASSAGGGAQPQHF	TGTGCCAGCAGCGCGGGGGGGGGCGCGCAGCCCCAGCATTTT
TRBJ1-2	TRBV3-1/TRBV3-2	few	.	CASSQGRGGAGYTF	TGTGCCAGCAGCCAAGGCAGGGGAGGGGCGGGCTACACCTTC
TRBJ1-5	TRBV19	once	.	CASSMVVQGNQPQHF	TGTGCCAGTAGTATGGTAGTTCAGGGCAATCAGCCCCAGCATTTT
TRBJ1-6	TRBV9	once	.	CASSVVGDNSPLHF	TGTGCCAGCAGCGTGGTAGGGGATAATTCACCCCTCCACTTT
TRBJ1-1	TRBV7-8	few	TRBD1	CASSLAYRRQGGEAFF	TGTGCCAGCAGCCTAGCCTACCGGAGACAGGGAGGTGAAGCTTTCTTT
TRBJ2-2	TRBV5-8	.	.	CASSLGRGPNTGELFF	TGTGCCAGCAGCTTGGGGCGGGGTCCCAACACCGGGGAGCTGTTTTTT
TRBJ1-2	TRBV12-5	.	.	CASGSRTDVTNYGYTF	TGTGCTAGTGGTTCCCGGACAGATGTAACTAACTATGGCTACACCTTC
TRBJ1-5	TRBV19	many	.	CASRKWTASNSNQPQHF	TGTGCCAGTAGAAAGTGGACTGCTTCTAATAGCAATCAGCCCCAGCATTTT